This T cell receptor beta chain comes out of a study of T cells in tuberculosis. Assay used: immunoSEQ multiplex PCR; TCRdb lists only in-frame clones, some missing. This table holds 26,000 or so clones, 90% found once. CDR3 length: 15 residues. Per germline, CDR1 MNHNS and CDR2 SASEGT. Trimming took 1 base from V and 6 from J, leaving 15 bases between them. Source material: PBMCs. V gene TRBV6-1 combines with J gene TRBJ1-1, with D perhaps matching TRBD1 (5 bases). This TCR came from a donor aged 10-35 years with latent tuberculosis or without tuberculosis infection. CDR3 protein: CASSEGRGRWSEAFF. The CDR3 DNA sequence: TGTGCCAGCAGTGAAGGGCGGGGGAGGTGGTCTGAAGCTTTCTTT.